These 6 T cell receptor beta chains share one sample of origin, sequenced in a study of blood T cell repertoires in COVID-19. Generated by immunoSEQ multiplex PCR, the TCRdb table keeps only in-frame clones and is missing some. The sample shows roughly 440,000 clones, about nine tenths of them seen only once. Source material: peripheral blood. The receptor set was obtained from a woman between 45 and 65 years old with COVID-19, enrolled during active disease.

The chain combines TRBV30 with TRBJ1-1; 8 nucleotides align to TRBD1. J lost 1 base, V lost 8 bases, and 3 bases had no gene match. CDR1 GTSNPN and CDR2 SVGIG come from the germline V gene (reference sequence). CDR3 length: 12 residues. CDR3 in amino acids: CATGQGNTEAFF. The CDR3 DNA sequence: TGTGCCACTGGACAGGGGAACACTGAAGCTTTCTTT.

The V and J genes are TRBV3-1 (or the pseudogene TRBV3-2) and TRBJ2-7; 8 nucleotides agree with TRBD1. V trimming: 3 bases; J trimming: 4 bases; junction bases outside the gene matches: 5. CDR1 is LGHDT, CDR2 YNNKEL, per germline (reference sequence). This CDR3 comprises 14 residues. CDR3 nucleotides: TGTGCCAGCAGCCAGCAGGGGGCTGGGTACGAGCAGTACTTC. This encodes CASSQQGAGYEQYF.

The V call is TRBV5-1, the J call TRBJ1-2; 8 nucleotides line up with TRBD1. Germline V gene sequence: CDR1 SGHRS, CDR2 YFSETQ. J gave up 4 bases and V 3 bases, and 5 bases lay outside the gene matches. The CDR3 is made up of 14 amino acids. CDR3 nucleotides: TGCGCCAGCAGCTCCCCGGGACAGGCCTATGGCTACACCTTC. Protein product: CASSSPGQAYGYTF.

V and J are TRBV28 and TRBJ1-2; possible D gene TRBD1, 6 bases. Germline-derived CDR1 and CDR2 are MDHEN and SYDVKM. The CDR3 loop spans 12 amino acids. V was clipped by 4 bases and J by 10 bases, with 13 bases between them. The CDR3 DNA is TGTGCCAGCAGTTCCGGGACAAGCCCCTACACCTTC. It translates to CASSSGTSPYTF.

The chain has TRBV30 and TRBJ1-3; no definite D call. The V gene lost 5 bases and the J gene lost 5 bases, with 19 bases spanning the gap. Germline V gene data show CDR1 as GTSNPN and CDR2 as SVGIG (reference sequence). The CDR3 is made up of 15 amino acids. Written as DNA, the CDR3 is TGTGCCTGGGCCTTTGGTGGAGGGAGGAGAAACACCATATATTTT. Its translation: CAWAFGGGRRNTIYF.

On this clone: Germline and junction disagree at one end, which may indicate a read error. This sequence joins TRBV7-3 and TRBJ1-1; maybe TRBD1 (5 bases). From germline, CDR1 is SGHTA and CDR2 FQGTGA. The length of the CDR3 is 13 residues. The chain's CDR3 is CASSLNVGGAGIF. In DNA, the CDR3 is TGTGCCAGCAGCTTAAACGTGGGAGGGGCGGGGATCTTT.